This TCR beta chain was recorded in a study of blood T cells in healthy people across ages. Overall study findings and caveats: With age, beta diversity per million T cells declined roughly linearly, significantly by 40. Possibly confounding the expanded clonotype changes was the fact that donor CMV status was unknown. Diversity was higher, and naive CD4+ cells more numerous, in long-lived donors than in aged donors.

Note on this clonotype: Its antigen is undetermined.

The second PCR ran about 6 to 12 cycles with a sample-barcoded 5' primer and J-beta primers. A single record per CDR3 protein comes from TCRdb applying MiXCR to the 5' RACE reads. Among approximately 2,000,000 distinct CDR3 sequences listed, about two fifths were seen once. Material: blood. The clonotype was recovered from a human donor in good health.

The CDR3 here is CASSLVAGGPSYNEQFF. The CDR3 DNA follows: TGTGCCAGCAGCTTAGTAGCGGGGGGGCCCTCCTACAATGAGCAGTTCTTC. The chain combines TRBV11-2 with TRBJ2-1; 11 nucleotides agree with TRBD2. J gave up 0 bases and V 1 base, and 2 bases lay outside the gene matches. Germline V gene data show CDR1 as SGHAT and CDR2 as FQNNGV. The CDR3 sequence is 17 residues long.